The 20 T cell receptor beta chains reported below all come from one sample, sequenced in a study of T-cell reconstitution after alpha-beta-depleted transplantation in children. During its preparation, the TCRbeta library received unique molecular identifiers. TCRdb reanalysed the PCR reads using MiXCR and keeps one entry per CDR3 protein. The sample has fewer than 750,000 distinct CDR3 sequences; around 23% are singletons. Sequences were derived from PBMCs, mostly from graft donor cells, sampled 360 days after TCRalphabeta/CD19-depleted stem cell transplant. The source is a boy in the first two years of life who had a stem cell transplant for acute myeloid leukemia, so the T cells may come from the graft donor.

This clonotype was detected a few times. The CDR3 sequence is CSASLAGGYNEQFF. The CDR3 DNA sequence: TGCAGTGCTAGTCTAGCGGGGGGCTACAATGAGCAGTTCTTC. V and J are TRBV20-1 and TRBJ2-1; TRBD2 matches 11 bases. Germline V gene data show CDR1 as DFQATT and CDR2 as SNEGSKA (reference sequence). The CDR3 sequence is 14 residues long. The junction had 1 base not matched to a gene; V was cut back by 3 bases and J by 3 bases.

Here the CDR3 DNA reads TGTGCCAGCAGCTTTTCGGGGGTCAGAGCAGATACGCAGTATTTT. Residues: CASSFSGVRADTQYF. The chain joins TRBV7-2 to TRBJ2-3, with D possibly being TRBD2 (6 bases). Trimming left V 3 bases short and J 4 bases short, with 14 bases between. Germline-derived CDR1 and CDR2 are SGHTA and FQGNSA. The CDR3 totals 15 residues. The variable domain in full, with the rest retrieved from reference TRBV7-2 and TRBJ2-3, is GAGVSQSPSNKVTEKGKDVELRCDPISGHTALYWYRQSLGQGLEFLIYFQGNSAPDKSGLPSDRFSAERTGGSVSTLTIQRTQQEDSAVYLCASSFSGVRADTQYFGPGTRLTVL.

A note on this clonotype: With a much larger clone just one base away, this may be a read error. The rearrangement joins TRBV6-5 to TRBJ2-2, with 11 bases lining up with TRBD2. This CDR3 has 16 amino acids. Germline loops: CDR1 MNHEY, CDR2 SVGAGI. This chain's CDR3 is CTSSYSTSGGSGELFF. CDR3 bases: TGTACCAGCAGTTACTCCACTAGCGGGGGCTCCGGGGAGCTGTTTTTT.

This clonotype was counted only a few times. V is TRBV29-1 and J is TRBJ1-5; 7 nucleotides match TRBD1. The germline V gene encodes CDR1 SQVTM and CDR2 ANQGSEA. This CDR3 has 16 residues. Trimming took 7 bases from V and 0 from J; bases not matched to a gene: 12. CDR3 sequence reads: CSESGTAIYSNQPQHF. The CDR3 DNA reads TGCAGCGAAAGCGGGACAGCCATATATAGCAATCAGCCCCAGCATTTT. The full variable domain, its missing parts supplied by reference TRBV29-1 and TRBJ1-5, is SAVISQKPSRDICQRGTSLTIQCQVDSQVTMMFWYRQQPGQSLTLIATANQGSEATYESGFVIDKFPISRPNLTFSTLTVSNMSPEDSSIYLCSESGTAIYSNQPQHFGDGTRLSIL.

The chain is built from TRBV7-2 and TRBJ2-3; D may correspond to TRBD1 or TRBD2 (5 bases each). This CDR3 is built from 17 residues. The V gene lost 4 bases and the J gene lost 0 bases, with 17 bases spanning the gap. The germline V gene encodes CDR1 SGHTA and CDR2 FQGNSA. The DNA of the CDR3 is TGTGCCAGCAGCTCAACATCCGGGACCAAAAGCACAGATACGCAGTATTTT. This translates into CASSSTSGTKSTDTQYF.

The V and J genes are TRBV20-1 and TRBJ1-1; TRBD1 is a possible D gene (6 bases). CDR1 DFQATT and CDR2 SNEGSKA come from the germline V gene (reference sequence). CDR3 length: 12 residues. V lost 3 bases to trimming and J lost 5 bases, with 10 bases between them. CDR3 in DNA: TGCAGTGCTAGGATACAGGGAACTGAAGCTTTCTTT. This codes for CSARIQGTEAFF.

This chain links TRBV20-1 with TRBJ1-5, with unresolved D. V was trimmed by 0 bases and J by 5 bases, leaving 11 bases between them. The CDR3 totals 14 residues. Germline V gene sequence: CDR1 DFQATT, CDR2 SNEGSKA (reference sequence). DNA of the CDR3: TGCAGTGCTAGAGATCGGGTCGGAGATCAGCCCCAGCATTTT. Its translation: CSARDRVGDQPQHF.

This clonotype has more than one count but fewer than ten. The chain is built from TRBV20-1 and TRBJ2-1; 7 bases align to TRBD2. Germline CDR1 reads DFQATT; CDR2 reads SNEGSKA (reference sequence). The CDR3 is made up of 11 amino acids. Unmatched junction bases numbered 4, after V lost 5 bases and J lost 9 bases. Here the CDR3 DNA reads TGCAGTGCTCAGACGGGGGGTGAGCAGTTCTTC. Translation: CSAQTGGEQFF.

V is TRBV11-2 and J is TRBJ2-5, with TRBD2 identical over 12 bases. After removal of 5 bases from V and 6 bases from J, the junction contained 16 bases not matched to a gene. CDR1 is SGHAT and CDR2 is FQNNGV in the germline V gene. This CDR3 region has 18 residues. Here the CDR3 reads CASSPSALTSGGRKTQYF. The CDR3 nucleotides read TGTGCCAGCAGCCCCAGTGCCCTCACTAGCGGGGGGAGGAAGACCCAGTACTTC. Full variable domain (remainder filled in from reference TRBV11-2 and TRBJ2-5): EAGVAQSPRYKIIEKRQSVAFWCNPISGHATLYWYQQILGQGPKLLIQFQNNGVVDDSQLPKDRFSAERLKGVDSTLKIQPAKLEDSAVYLCASSPSALTSGGRKTQYFGPGTRLLVL.

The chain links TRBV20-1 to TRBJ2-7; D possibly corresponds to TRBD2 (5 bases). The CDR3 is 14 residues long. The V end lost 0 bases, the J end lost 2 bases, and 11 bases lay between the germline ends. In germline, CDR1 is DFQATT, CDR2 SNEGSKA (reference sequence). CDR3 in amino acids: CSARDPQRTYEQYF. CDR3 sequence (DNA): TGCAGTGCTAGAGATCCCCAGCGGACCTACGAGCAGTACTTC.

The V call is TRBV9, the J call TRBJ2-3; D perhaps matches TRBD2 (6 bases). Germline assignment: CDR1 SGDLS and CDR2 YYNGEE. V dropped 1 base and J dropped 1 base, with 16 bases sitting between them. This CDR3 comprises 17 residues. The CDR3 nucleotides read TGTGCCAGCAGCGTATTCGGGAGCAGGGTCCGCACAGATACGCAGTATTTT. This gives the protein CASSVFGSRVRTDTQYF.

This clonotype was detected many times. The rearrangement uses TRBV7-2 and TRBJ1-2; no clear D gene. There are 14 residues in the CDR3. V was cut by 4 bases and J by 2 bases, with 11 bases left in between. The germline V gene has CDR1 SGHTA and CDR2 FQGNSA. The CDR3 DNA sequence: TGTGCCAGCAGCTCAGACTCATGGAACTATGGCTACACCTTC. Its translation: CASSSDSWNYGYTF.

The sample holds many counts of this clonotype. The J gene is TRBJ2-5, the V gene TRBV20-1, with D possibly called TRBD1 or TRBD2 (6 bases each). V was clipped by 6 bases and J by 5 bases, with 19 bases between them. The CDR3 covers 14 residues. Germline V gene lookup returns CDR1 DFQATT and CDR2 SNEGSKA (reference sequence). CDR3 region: CSALEGGRGETQYF. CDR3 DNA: TGCAGTGCCCTGGAGGGGGGACGGGGTGAGACCCAGTACTTC.

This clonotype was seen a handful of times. In nucleotides, the CDR3 is TGTGCCAGCAGCAAAGGACAGGTCGTTAATGAAAAACTGTTTTTT. The encoded protein is CASSKGQVVNEKLFF. The chain has TRBV7-9 and TRBJ1-4; 7 bases line up with TRBD1. Trimming at V came to 5 bases and at J to 4 bases, leaving 7 bases not matched to a gene. The CDR3 has 15 residues. CDR1 SEHNR and CDR2 FQNEAQ come from the germline V gene (reference sequence).

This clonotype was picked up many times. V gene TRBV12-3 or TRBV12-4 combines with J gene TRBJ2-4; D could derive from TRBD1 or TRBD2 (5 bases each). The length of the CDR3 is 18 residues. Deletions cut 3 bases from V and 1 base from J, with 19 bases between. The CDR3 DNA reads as TGTGCCAGCAGTTTCGGGGCCCAAGGTTTCCTGGCCAAAAACATTCAGTACTTC. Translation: CASSFGAQGFLAKNIQYF.

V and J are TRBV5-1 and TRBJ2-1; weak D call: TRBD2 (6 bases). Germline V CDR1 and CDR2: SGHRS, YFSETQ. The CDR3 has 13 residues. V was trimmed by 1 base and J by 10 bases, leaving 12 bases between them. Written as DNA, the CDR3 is TGCGCCAGCAGCTTGAGATCTGCGGGGGAGCAGTTCTTC. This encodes CASSLRSAGEQFF.

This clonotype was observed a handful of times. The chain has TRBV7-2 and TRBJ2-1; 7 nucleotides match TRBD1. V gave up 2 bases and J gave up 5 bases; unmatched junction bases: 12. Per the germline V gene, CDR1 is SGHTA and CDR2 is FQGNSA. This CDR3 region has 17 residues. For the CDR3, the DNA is TGTGCCAGCAGCTTATTCGGGACAGCCCGAGATCACAATGAGCAGTTCTTC. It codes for CASSLFGTARDHNEQFF.

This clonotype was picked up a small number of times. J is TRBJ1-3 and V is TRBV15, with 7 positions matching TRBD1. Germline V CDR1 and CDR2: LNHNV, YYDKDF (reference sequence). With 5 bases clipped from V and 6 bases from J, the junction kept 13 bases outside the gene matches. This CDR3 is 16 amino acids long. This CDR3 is CATSGGPTGIENTIYF. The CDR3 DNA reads TGTGCCACCAGCGGCGGCCCGACAGGGATTGAAAACACCATATATTTT.

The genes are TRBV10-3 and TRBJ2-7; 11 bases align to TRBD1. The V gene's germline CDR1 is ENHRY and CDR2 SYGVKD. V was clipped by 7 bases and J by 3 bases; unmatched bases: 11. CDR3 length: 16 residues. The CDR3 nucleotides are TGTGCCATCACCAACCATCCGGGACAGGGGGACTACGAGCAGTACTTC. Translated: CAITNHPGQGDYEQYF.

CDR3 sequence: CASTRTGGLRNEQFF. CDR3 DNA sequence: TGTGCCAGCACCCGGACAGGGGGCTTAAGGAATGAGCAGTTCTTC. V is TRBV6-2 or TRBV6-3 and J is TRBJ2-1; TRBD1 agrees at 11 bases. This CDR3 contains 15 residues. Germline values: CDR1 MNHEY, CDR2 SVGEGT. The J segment lost 7 bases and the V segment lost 7 bases, leaving 9 bases of the junction unmatched.